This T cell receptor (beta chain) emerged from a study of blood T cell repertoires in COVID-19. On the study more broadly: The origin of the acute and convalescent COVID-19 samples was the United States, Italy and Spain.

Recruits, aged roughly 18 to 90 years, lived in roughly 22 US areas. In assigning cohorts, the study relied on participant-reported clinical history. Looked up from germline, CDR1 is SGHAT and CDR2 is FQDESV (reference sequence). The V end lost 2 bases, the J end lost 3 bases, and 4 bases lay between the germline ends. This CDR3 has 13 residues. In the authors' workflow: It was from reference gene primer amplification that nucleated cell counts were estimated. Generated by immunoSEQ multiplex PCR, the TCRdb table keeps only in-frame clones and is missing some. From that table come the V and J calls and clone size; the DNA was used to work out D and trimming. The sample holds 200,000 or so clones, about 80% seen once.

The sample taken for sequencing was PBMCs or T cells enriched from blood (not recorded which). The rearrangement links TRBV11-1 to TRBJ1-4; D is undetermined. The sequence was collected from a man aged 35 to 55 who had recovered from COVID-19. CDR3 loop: CASSLTPNEKLFF. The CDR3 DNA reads TGTGCCAGCAGCTTAACTCCTAATGAAAAACTGTTTTTT.